These 15 T cell receptor beta chains were all obtained from the same sample, sequenced in a study of cytomegalovirus exposure and HLA in healthy donors. The study ran its PCR with 60 Vbeta and 13 Jbeta primers. Some clones are missing from TCRdb's copy, which holds only in-frame ones; the method was immunoSEQ multiplex PCR. The table shows 200,000 to 250,000 clones, with approximately 80% occurring only once. Input material: PBMCs. The receptors stem from a woman aged 55-69 years in good health and CMV-seropositive.

This clone was seen more than once but under ten times. The chain employs TRBV6-1 and TRBJ1-5; unclear D gene. Germline V lookup: CDR1 MNHNS, CDR2 SASEGT. V gave up 4 bases and J gave up 7 bases, with 11 bases separating them. The CDR3 spans 13 residues. The CDR3 loop reads CASSVEGQQPQHF. CDR3 nucleotides: TGTGCCAGCAGTGTTGAGGGCCAACAGCCCCAGCATTTT.

V gene TRBV5-1 combines with J gene TRBJ2-1; 7 nucleotides agree with TRBD2. The CDR3 totals 14 residues. V lost 0 bases and J lost 10; bases outside the gene matches: 7. Germline CDR1 and CDR2: SGHRS and YFSETQ. The CDR3: CASSLAPETSEQFF. The CDR3 DNA reads as TGCGCCAGCAGCTTGGCTCCCGAGACTAGCGAGCAGTTCTTC.

This clone has a handful of counts. The chain links TRBV10-2 to TRBJ2-4; TRBD1 agrees at 8 bases. The CDR3 length is 18 residues. Unmatched junction bases numbered 21, after V lost 4 bases and J lost 10 bases. CDR1 is WSHSY, CDR2 SAAADI, per germline. The CDR3 loop is CASSAPPTGAPGFFIQYF. CDR3 DNA sequence: TGCGCCAGCAGTGCGCCTCCGACAGGGGCCCCTGGTTTTTTTATTCAGTACTTC.

J is TRBJ2-3 and V is TRBV2; 11 positions agree with TRBD2. V was pared by 4 bases and J by 2 bases, with 5 bases of the junction left unmatched. Germline lookup yields CDR1 SNHLY and CDR2 FYNNEI. The CDR3 covers 16 residues. The CDR3 nucleotides read TGTGCCAGCAGTGCCCCTAGCGGGAGGTTCACAGATACGCAGTATTTT. It yields the protein CASSAPSGRFTDTQYF. Together with reference TRBV2 and TRBJ2-3, the CDR3 gives the full variable domain: EPEVTQTPSHQVTQMGQEVILRCVPISNHLYFYWYRQILGQKVEFLVSFYNNEISEKSEIFDDQFSVERPDGSNFTLKIRSTKLEDSAMYFCASSAPSGRFTDTQYFGPGTRLTVL.

The chain joins TRBV4-1 to TRBJ1-2, with D perhaps TRBD1 (5 bases). The germline CDR1 and CDR2 sequences are MGHRA and YSYEKL. This CDR3 is built from 13 residues. V lost 1 base, J lost 8 bases, and 11 bases lay in between. CDR3 residues: CASSQVAGLGYTF. In DNA form, the CDR3 reads TGCGCCAGCAGCCAAGTCGCAGGGTTGGGCTACACCTTC.

This clone was seen a few times. The chain employs TRBV5-1 and TRBJ1-3; 10 bases map to TRBD1. The CDR3 has 18 amino acids. In germline, CDR1 is SGHRS, CDR2 YFSETQ. Unmatched junction bases numbered 8, after V lost 2 bases and J lost 0 bases. This CDR3 reads CASSFVTGTGASGNTIYF. In DNA form, the CDR3 reads TGCGCCAGCAGCTTTGTTACCGGGACAGGGGCCTCTGGAAACACCATATATTTT.

CDR3 bases: TGTGCCAGCACCCGGGACAATTCCTACGAGCAGTACTTC. Encoded protein: CASTRDNSYEQYF. The J gene is TRBJ2-7, the V gene TRBV2; D perhaps matches TRBD1 (6 bases). CDR1 is SNHLY and CDR2 is FYNNEI in the germline V gene. The CDR3 consists of 13 residues. The V and J ends lost 7 bases and 1 base respectively, with 11 bases between them. Full variable domain (remainder filled in from reference TRBV2 and TRBJ2-7): EPEVTQTPSHQVTQMGQEVILRCVPISNHLYFYWYRQILGQKVEFLVSFYNNEISEKSEIFDDQFSVERPDGSNFTLKIRSTKLEDSAMYFCASTRDNSYEQYFGPGTRLTVT.

This clone was found once. The rearrangement joins TRBV28 to TRBJ1-5; 7 nucleotides align to TRBD1. The CDR3 loop spans 14 amino acids. CDR1 MDHEN and CDR2 SYDVKM come from the germline V gene. The V segment lost 6 bases and the J segment 4 bases; nucleotides outside the gene matches: 6. The CDR3: CASSPGQRNQPQHF. The CDR3 DNA reads as TGTGCCAGCAGCCCGGGACAGAGAAATCAGCCCCAGCATTTT.

The CDR3 nucleotides are TGTGCTAGTGGTTTGGTACTAGGGACAGGGGTAGGCTATGGCTACACCTTC. Protein: CASGLVLGTGVGYGYTF. V and J are TRBV12-5 and TRBJ1-2, with 10 nucleotides matching TRBD1. The ends lost 0 bases at V and 4 bases at J; junction bases unmatched: 8. The germline gives CDR1 LGHNT, CDR2 FRNRAP. This CDR3 is built from 17 residues.

V is TRBV7-7 and J is TRBJ2-3; 8 bases are a match to TRBD1. The CDR3 extends over 15 amino acids. Germline assignment: CDR1 SSHAT and CDR2 FNYEAQ (reference sequence). The V and J ends lost 3 bases and 0 bases, in that order; junction bases with no gene match: 2. The CDR3 coding sequence is TGTGCCAGCAGCTTCGGGACAGGCAGCACAGATACGCAGTATTTT. Protein: CASSFGTGSTDTQYF.

The chain employs TRBV5-4 and TRBJ2-2; TRBD2 matches at 7 bases. The V segment lost 5 bases and the J segment 6 bases; nucleotides outside the gene matches: 10. The germline gives CDR1 SGHNT, CDR2 YYREEE (reference sequence). This CDR3 spans 15 amino acids. The CDR3 region is CASSTRTSGSGELFF. In DNA, the CDR3 is TGTGCCAGCAGTACCCGGACTAGTGGATCCGGGGAGCTGTTTTTT.

This chain connects TRBV18 to TRBJ1-1; D might be TRBD1 (6 bases). V shed 2 bases and J shed 10 bases, with 14 bases lying between them. Germline V gene data show CDR1 as KGHSH and CDR2 as LQKENI. This CDR3 contains 13 residues. In DNA form, the CDR3 reads TGTGCCAGCTCACCATCGGCACAGGGAGTAGCTTTCTTT. This encodes CASSPSAQGVAFF.

The chain uses TRBV5-1 and TRBJ2-5; TRBD1 matches 7 bases. Trimming removed 4 bases from V and 4 bases from J; junction bases left unmatched: 4. In germline, CDR1 is SGHRS, CDR2 YFSETQ. CDR3 size: 13 residues. The CDR3, as DNA: TGCGCCAGCAGCCATACAGGGGCAGAGACCCAGTACTTC. Its translation is CASSHTGAETQYF.

This chain uses TRBV5-1 with TRBJ2-5; perhaps TRBD2 as D (6 bases). Trimming left V 2 bases short and J 2 bases short, with 13 bases between. The CDR3 totals 15 residues. The V gene's germline CDR1 is SGHRS and CDR2 YFSETQ. This CDR3 is CASSLGGGSQETQYF. CDR3 coding DNA: TGCGCCAGCAGCTTAGGAGGAGGGTCACAAGAGACCCAGTACTTC.

The chain is built from TRBV6-1 and TRBJ2-1, with 10 positions matching TRBD2. V dropped 4 bases and J dropped 3; count of bases not matched to a gene: 6. The CDR3 has 16 residues. CDR1 MNHNS and CDR2 SASEGT come from the germline V gene. The chain's CDR3 is CASSGRRTSGYNEQFF. The CDR3 DNA follows: TGTGCCAGCAGTGGACGAAGGACTAGCGGCTACAATGAGCAGTTCTTC.